Sequencing of this TCR beta chain was carried out in a study of tumor and adjacent non-tumor tissue in lung cancer. For the study at large: Aged about 31 to 80 years, patients included fewer than 11 men and roughly 5 women with stage I to III disease.

The library came from three nested PCR rounds adapted from ARM-PCR protocols. TCRdb re-called the multiplex PCR reads through MiXCR, storing one row per CDR3 protein. Among about 76,000 distinct CDR3 sequences listed, roughly 70% were seen once. Overall study findings and caveats: Normal lung showed higher cumulative top 100 clone frequency than tumor. Significantly higher TCR diversity was found in tumor than normal lung.

Note on this clonotype: Its antigen remains unidentified. This CDR3 is missing its conserved last phenylalanine or tryptophan, likely due to a read error.

No cell sorting was done before RNA was extracted from the tissue. Germline V lookup: CDR1 MNHNS, CDR2 SASEGT. This CDR3 region has 13 residues. Trimming stripped 4 bases from V and 5 bases from J, with 9 bases between. This sequence originates from a woman in her 70s with non-small cell lung cancer. This chain links TRBV6-1 with TRBJ2-1, with D perhaps TRBD1 (5 bases). Source material: lung tumor tissue. Here the CDR3 DNA reads TGTGCCAGCAGTGTTGACAGCAACAATGAGCAGTTCTCC. Translating it yields CASSVDSNNEQFS.